A selection of T cell receptor beta chains follows, all from one sample in a study of Tregs in tolerant kidney transplant recipients. The table came from immunoSEQ multiplex PCR; TCRdb's copy has only in-frame clones and leaves some out. The data hold some 71,000 clones, with roughly nine tenths observed a single time. This material consisted of CD4+ T cells from blood, taken before the transplant. These receptors were obtained from a human donor who received a combined kidney and bone marrow transplant. CDR3s include the opening cysteine and the closing phenylalanine or tryptophan. A D gene is named only where the DNA matches it firmly. The size of a clone is reported for some rows only, either as once, few or many, or as a class for expanded clones.

TGTGCCAGCAGCTTAGACCTAGTGAACACCGGGGAGCTGTTTTTT,CASSLDLVNTGELFF,NA,NA,15,TRBV7-2,TRBJ2-2
TGTGCCAGCAGCAGAGGGGGCGCTGGAACTGGAAACACCATATATTTT,CASSRGGAGTGNTIYF,NA,TRBD1,16,TRBV5-6,TRBJ1-3
TGTGCCAGCAGCCCCGGGACTAGCGGGAGCCCCGAGACCCAGTACTTC,CASSPGTSGSPETQYF,NA,TRBD2,16,TRBV7-2,TRBJ2-5
TGTGCCAGCAGCTGGACAAGCGGGGCGGCCTACAATGAGCAGTTCTTC,CASSWTSGAAYNEQFF,NA,TRBD2,16,TRBV7-3,TRBJ2-1
TGTGCCAGCTCTTCGGACAGGGTTGGACACGAGCAGTACTTC,CASSSDRVGHEQYF,NA,TRBD1,14,TRBV18,TRBJ2-7
TGTGCCAGCAGCGTAGATCTAGCGGGAGGGCCCCGCTACAATGAGCAGTTCTTC,CASSVDLAGGPRYNEQFF,NA,TRBD2,18,TRBV9,TRBJ2-1
TGTGCCAGCAGTTACAGAGGGGGGGGGAATCAGCCCCAGCATTTT,CASSYRGGGNQPQHF,NA,NA,15,TRBV6-6,TRBJ1-5
TGTGCCAGTAGTATACCCGGGGTAAGGCAGCCCCAGCATTTT,CASSIPGVRQPQHF,NA,NA,14,TRBV19,TRBJ1-5
TGTGCCGCGGGGGCGGGGGCCCTTTATCAGCCCCAGCATTTT,CAAGAGALYQPQHF,NA,NA,14,TRBV6-1,TRBJ1-5
TGTGCCAGCACCCCCATCGGGAGAATAGGTGAGCAGTTCTTC,CASTPIGRIGEQFF,NA,NA,14,TRBV28,TRBJ2-1
TGTGCCAGCAGTTGGACTAGCGGGAGAGCGGCCTACGAGCAGTACTTC,CASSWTSGRAAYEQYF,few,TRBD2,16,TRBV2,TRBJ2-7
TGTGCCAGTATGCCGGGACTAGCGGGAGCGGGAGAGGAGACCCAGTACTTC,CASMPGLAGAGEETQYF,NA,TRBD2,17,TRBV19,TRBJ2-5
TGTGCCAGTAGTATAGAGTGGGGGGTATCCATTGAGCAGTTCTTC,CASSIEWGVSIEQFF,NA,NA,15,TRBV19,TRBJ2-1
TGTGCCAGCAGCTTAGGACAGAAGGGGAATGAAAAACTGTTTTTT,CASSLGQKGNEKLFF,NA,NA,15,TRBV7-2,TRBJ1-4
TGTGCCAGTACCCCCGGACTAGCGGGAGCACGAACGCAGTATTTT,CASTPGLAGARTQYF,once,TRBD2,15,TRBV19,TRBJ2-3
TGTGCCAGCAATGGCATAACGGACAGGGCGGAGACCCAGTACTTC,CASNGITDRAETQYF,NA,TRBD1,15,TRBV2,TRBJ2-5
TGTGCCAGCAGTTACTCGCTGCAGGCCCAGTACTTC,CASSYSLQAQYF,NA,NA,12,TRBV6-6,TRBJ2-5
TGTGCCAGCAGCTTAATAATGGGGCGTGGGGAGACCCAGTACTTC,CASSLIMGRGETQYF,NA,NA,15,TRBV7-8,TRBJ2-5
TGTGCCAGCAGCCCCCCGGGCAGGGTTGATGGCTACACCTTC,CASSPPGRVDGYTF,NA,NA,14,TRBV4-2,TRBJ1-2
TGTGCCTCCAAGGGCGGGAGCCGACTCCGCTACACCTTC,CASKGGSRLRYTF,NA,NA,13,TRBV2,TRBJ1-2
TGTGCCAGCAGTCTGACTAGCGGGAGATTAGGGTACGAGCAGTACTTC,CASSLTSGRLGYEQYF,once,TRBD2,16,TRBV28,TRBJ2-7
TGTGCCAGCAGCGTAGTGAGCGGGAGTCAAGGTGAGCAGTTCTTC,CASSVVSGSQGEQFF,NA,TRBD2,15,TRBV9,TRBJ2-1
TGTGCCAGCAGCCAAAGGACAGACTCCACAGATACGCAGTATTTT,CASSQRTDSTDTQYF,NA,NA,15,TRBV4-2,TRBJ2-3
TGTGCCATCACCCCAGGCCAGGCCACTGGAAACACCATATATTTT,CAITPGQATGNTIYF,NA,NA,15,TRBV10-3,TRBJ1-3
TGTGCCTGGAGTGTACGACGGGGACAGTCAAACATTCAGTACTTC,CAWSVRRGQSNIQYF,NA,TRBD1,15,TRBV30,TRBJ2-4
TGTGCCAGCGGGGGGAGGGGGGCCTACAATGAGCAGTTCTTC,CASGGRGAYNEQFF,NA,NA,14,TRBV2,TRBJ2-1
TGCGCCAGCAGTCTGGGGCTGAACACCGGGGAGCTGTTTTTT,CASSLGLNTGELFF,NA,NA,14,TRBV5-1,TRBJ2-2
TGTGCCAGCATCGGGACAGGGAAAAAGCAGTACTTC,CASIGTGKKQYF,NA,TRBD1,12,TRBV5-6,TRBJ2-7
TGTGCCAGCAGCGGGTCTTGGGCCTACGAGCAGTACTTC,CASSGSWAYEQYF,NA,NA,13,TRBV2,TRBJ2-7
TGTGCCAGCAGCCGATCTAGCGGGCCTTCCTACGAGCAGTACTTC,CASSRSSGPSYEQYF,few,TRBD2,15,TRBV7-6,TRBJ2-7